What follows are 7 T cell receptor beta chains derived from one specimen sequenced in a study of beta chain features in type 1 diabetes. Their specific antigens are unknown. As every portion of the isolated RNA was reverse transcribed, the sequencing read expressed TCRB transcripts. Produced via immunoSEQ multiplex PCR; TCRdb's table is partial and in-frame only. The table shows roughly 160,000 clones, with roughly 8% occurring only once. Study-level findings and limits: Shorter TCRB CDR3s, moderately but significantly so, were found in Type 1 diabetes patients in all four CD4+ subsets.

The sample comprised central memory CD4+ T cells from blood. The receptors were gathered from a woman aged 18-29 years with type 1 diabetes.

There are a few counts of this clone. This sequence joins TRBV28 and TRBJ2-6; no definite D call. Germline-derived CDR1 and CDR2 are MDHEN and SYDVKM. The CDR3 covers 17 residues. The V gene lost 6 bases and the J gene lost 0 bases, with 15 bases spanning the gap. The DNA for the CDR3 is TGTGCCAGCAGCGAATACCGGGTGGCCTCTGGGGCCAACGTCCTGACTTTC. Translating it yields CASSEYRVASGANVLTF.

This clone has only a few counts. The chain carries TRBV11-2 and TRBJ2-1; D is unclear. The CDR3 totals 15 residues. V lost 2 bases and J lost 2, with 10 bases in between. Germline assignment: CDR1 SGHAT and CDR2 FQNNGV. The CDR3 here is CASSLLVNTYNEQFF. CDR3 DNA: TGTGCCAGCAGCTTATTGGTTAACACCTACAATGAGCAGTTCTTC.

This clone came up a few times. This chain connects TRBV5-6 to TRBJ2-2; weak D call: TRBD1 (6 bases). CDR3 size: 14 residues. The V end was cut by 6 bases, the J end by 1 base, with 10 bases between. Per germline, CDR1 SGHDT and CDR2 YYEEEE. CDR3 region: CASIRGGNTGELFF. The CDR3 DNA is TGTGCCAGCATCAGAGGGGGGAACACCGGGGAGCTGTTTTTT.

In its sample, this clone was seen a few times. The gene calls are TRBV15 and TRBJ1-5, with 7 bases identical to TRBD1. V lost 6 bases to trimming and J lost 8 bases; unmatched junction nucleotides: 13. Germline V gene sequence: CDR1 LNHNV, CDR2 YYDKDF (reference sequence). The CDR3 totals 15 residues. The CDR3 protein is CATRADREVWKPQHF. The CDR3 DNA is TGTGCCACCAGAGCCGACAGGGAGGTTTGGAAGCCCCAGCATTTT.

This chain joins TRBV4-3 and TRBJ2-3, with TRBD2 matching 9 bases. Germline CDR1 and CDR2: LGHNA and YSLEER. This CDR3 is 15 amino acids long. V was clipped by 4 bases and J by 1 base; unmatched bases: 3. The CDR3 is CASSLLAGGTDTQYF. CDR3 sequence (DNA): TGCGCCAGCAGCCTTTTAGCGGGAGGCACAGATACGCAGTATTTT.

CDR3 nucleotide sequence: TGTGCCAGTTTTTACAGGGAGAGTGAAGCTTTCTTT. The encoded protein is CASFYRESEAFF. The V and J genes are TRBV28 and TRBJ1-1, with TRBD1 as a possible D gene (6 bases). V was cut by 9 bases and J by 7 bases, with 15 bases left in between. The germline CDR1 and CDR2 sequences are MDHEN and SYDVKM. This CDR3 is built from 12 residues.

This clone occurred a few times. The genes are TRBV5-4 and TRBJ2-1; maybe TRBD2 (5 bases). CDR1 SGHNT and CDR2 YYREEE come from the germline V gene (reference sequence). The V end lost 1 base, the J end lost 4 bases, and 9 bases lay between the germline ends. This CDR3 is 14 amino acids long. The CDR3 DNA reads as TGTGCCAGCAGCTTGCACGGGGTGTACAATGAGCAGTTCTTC. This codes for CASSLHGVYNEQFF.